This T cell receptor (beta chain) was captured in a study of blood T cell repertoires in COVID-19. On the study more broadly: Collection of acute and convalescent COVID-19 samples took place in the United States, Italy and Spain.

Authors' analysis steps: Nucleated cell number was recorded as an estimate derived from reference gene primer amplification. TCRdb keeps only in-frame clones here, not all; method: immunoSEQ multiplex PCR. The V and J calls and clone size come from that table; D and trimming were worked out from the DNA. The sample has about 200,000 clones; around 84% are singletons. The CDR3 length is 14 residues. The germline gives CDR1 LNHDA, CDR2 SQIVND (reference sequence). Trimming at V came to 7 bases and at J to 5 bases, leaving 5 bases not matched to a gene. The receptor was derived from a man between 60 and 70 years old with acute or convalescent COVID-19. The chain carries TRBV19 and TRBJ1-6, with 7 bases identical to TRBD1. Sequenced input: peripheral blood. The CDR3 is CASKGAENNSPLHF. The CDR3 DNA is TGTGCCAGTAAGGGGGCAGAAAATAATTCACCCCTCCACTTT.